Listed here are 30 T cell receptor beta chains from one sample, sequenced in a study of beta chain features in type 1 diabetes (dated by TCRdb to 2017 to 2018). Library construction relied on the immunoSEQ multiplex PCR assay. The High Capacity cDNA Reverse Transcription Kit was used to reverse transcribe all of the isolated RNA, meaning that expressed TCRB transcripts were what got sequenced. TCRdb provides this immuneACCESS table in a form limited to in-frame rearrangements. Some clones are lacking; in checked studies, under half of them reflect an unresolved V gene, and why the rest are absent is not known. In all, the sample holds around 500,000 clones, and roughly an eighth of those were seen once. Jointly, the top ten make up 0.045% to 0.05% of the sample. The specimen was naive CD4+ T cells from blood. Read against the paper, the sample's cell subset or site label means: true naive CD4+ T cells. These receptors all stem from a woman in her late teens or twenties in good health.

CDR3 nucleotide sequence: TGTGCCAGCAGCTTAAGCGCCCTAGCAGATACGCAGTATTTT. It encodes CASSLSALADTQYF. The V call is TRBV7-9, the J call TRBJ2-3; D gene unclear. Trimming took 2 bases from V and 4 from J, leaving 10 bases between them. Germline CDR1 SEHNR, CDR2 FQNEAQ (reference sequence). CDR3 length: 14 residues. The full variable domain, rest sourced from reference TRBV7-9 and TRBJ2-3, is DTGVSQNPRHKITKRGQNVTFRCDPISEHNRLYWYRQTLGQGPEFLTYFQNEAQLEKSRLLSDRFSAERPKGSFSTLEIQRTEQGDSAMYLCASSLSALADTQYFGPGTRLTVL.

The rearrangement links TRBV29-1 to TRBJ2-3, with D possibly being TRBD2 (6 bases). CDR3 length equals 14 residues. CDR1 and CDR2 (germline): SQVTM, ANQGSEA. V lost 8 bases and J 2 bases, leaving 17 bases between the germline ends. CDR3 in amino acids: CSSRRMRDTDTQYF. The CDR3 DNA reads as TGCAGCTCCCGGAGGATGCGGGACACAGATACGCAGTATTTT.

This clone was observed a handful of times. The chain is built from TRBV19 and TRBJ1-4, with a tentative D call TRBD1 (6 bases). Germline-derived CDR1 and CDR2 are LNHDA and SQIVND (reference sequence). With 5 bases removed from V and 10 bases from J, the gap between germline ends came to 11 bases. The CDR3 contains 12 residues. Written as DNA, the CDR3 is TGTGCCAGTAGTTCCGCCAGGGGAAAACTGTTTTTT. Encoded protein: CASSSARGKLFF.

The V gene is TRBV14, the J gene TRBJ2-5; tentative D call: TRBD2 (7 bases). V was cut by 1 base and J by 5 bases, with 17 bases left in between. CDR3 length: 16 residues. Germline-derived CDR1 and CDR2 are SGHDN and FVKESK. The CDR3 loop is CASSQGRAGARETQYF. Written as DNA, the CDR3 is TGTGCCAGCAGCCAAGGGCGTGCGGGGGCCCGGGAGACCCAGTACTTC. The entire variable domain, with the rest obtained from reference TRBV14 and TRBJ2-5, is as follows: EAGVTQFPSHSVIEKGQTVTLRCDPISGHDNLYWYRRVMGKEIKFLLHFVKESKQDESGMPNNRFLAERTGGTYSTLKVQPAELEDSGVYFCASSQGRAGARETQYFGPGTRLLVL.

V usage is TRBV6-5 and J usage is TRBJ2-6; no reliable D call. The germline V and J ends were trimmed by 2 bases and 5 bases, with 4 bases remaining between them. CDR1 and CDR2 from the germline V gene are MNHEY and SVGAGI. The CDR3 has 13 residues. CDR3 coding DNA: TGTGCCAGCAGTTACCGATGGGCCAACGTCCTGACTTTC. It translates to CASSYRWANVLTF.

Only a few counts were recorded for this clone. CDR3 bases: TGTGCCAGCAGTGCCCTAGCGGGGGTGAGCACAGATACGCAGTATTTT. Translating gives CASSALAGVSTDTQYF. This chain uses TRBV6-4 with TRBJ2-3, with 10 bases fitting TRBD2. After removal of 4 bases from V and 0 bases from J, the junction contained 4 bases not matched to a gene. Germline V gene lookup returns CDR1 MRHNA and CDR2 SNTAGT. The CDR3 spans 16 residues.

The chain is built from TRBV9 and TRBJ2-1; TRBD2 matches 9 bases. Germline lookup yields CDR1 SGDLS and CDR2 YYNGEE. Losses at the gene ends were 3 bases for V and 0 bases for J; bases not matched to a gene: 4. CDR3 size: 16 residues. This chain's CDR3 is CASSATSGRSYNEQFF. The CDR3 DNA follows: TGTGCCAGCAGCGCGACTAGCGGCCGCTCCTACAATGAGCAGTTCTTC.

The rearrangement links TRBV19 to TRBJ1-6, with 7 bases matching TRBD1. V was pared by 7 bases and J by 10 bases, with 13 bases of the junction left unmatched. The CDR3 has 15 amino acids. CDR1 is LNHDA and CDR2 is SQIVND in the germline V gene (reference sequence). DNA of the CDR3: TGTGCCAGTAAGGTGATATTAGAGGGGGCATCACCCCTCCACTTT. Translating it yields CASKVILEGASPLHF.

The chain combines TRBV14 with TRBJ2-7, with 12 bases lining up with TRBD1. Germline CDR1 and CDR2: SGHDN and FVKESK. Losses at the gene ends were 2 bases for V and 5 bases for J; bases not matched to a gene: 7. The CDR3 has 16 residues. CDR3 amino acids: CASSQRTGTGGDEQYF. The CDR3 coding sequence is TGTGCCAGCAGCCAAAGAACCGGGACAGGGGGCGACGAGCAGTACTTC.

The V call is TRBV2, the J call TRBJ2-2; TRBD1 aligns across 11 bases. Per germline, CDR1 SNHLY and CDR2 FYNNEI. This CDR3 contains 15 residues. V shed 7 bases, J shed 5 bases, and the junction held 6 bases outside the gene matches. The CDR3 region is CASTPGTGGTGELFF. The CDR3 nucleotides read TGTGCCAGCACCCCCGGGACAGGGGGTACCGGGGAGCTGTTTTTT.

As regards this clone: Additional DNA sequences in this sample encode the identical CDR3. V and J are TRBV9 and TRBJ2-3; 10 nucleotides align to TRBD2. This CDR3 is 15 amino acids long. Unmatched junction bases numbered 2, after V lost 3 bases and J lost 1 base. Germline V gives CDR1 SGDLS, CDR2 YYNGEE. In DNA form, the CDR3 reads TGTGCCAGCAGCGGAACTAGCGGGGGCACAGATACGCAGTATTTT. Its protein is CASSGTSGGTDTQYF.

Note on this clone: Other DNA sequences in this specimen translate into the identical CDR3. CDR3 in DNA: TGTGCCAGCAGCTTCATCCAAGAGACCCAGTACTTC. Its protein product is CASSFIQETQYF. This chain uses TRBV5-6 with TRBJ2-5; D not resolved. Germline lookup yields CDR1 SGHDT and CDR2 YYEEEE. CDR3 length equals 12 residues. V was clipped by 2 bases and J by 1 base, with 3 bases between them.

This chain joins TRBV29-1 and TRBJ2-1, with TRBD2 identical over 9 bases. There are 16 residues in the CDR3. With 1 base clipped from V and 4 bases from J, the junction kept 8 bases outside the gene matches. The V gene's germline CDR1 is SQVTM and CDR2 ANQGSEA. CDR3 amino acids: CSVEGGGLAGYNEQFF. The CDR3 nucleotides read TGCAGCGTTGAAGGCGGGGGACTAGCTGGGTACAATGAGCAGTTCTTC.

Concerning this clone itself: An end of the junction does not agree with germline; a read error may underlie this. The rearrangement links TRBV10-3 to TRBJ2-7, with TRBD2 matching 13 bases. From germline, CDR1 is ENHRY and CDR2 SYGVKD. The CDR3 is 17 amino acids. CDR3: CAISESPRRTSGRTDCF. The CDR3 nucleotides are TGTGCCATCAGTGAGTCGCCCCGGCGGACTAGCGGGAGAACCGATTGCTTC.

The chain's CDR3 is CASSTQGGGELFF. CDR3 nucleotide sequence: TGTGCCAGCAGCACACAGGGAGGCGGGGAGCTGTTTTTT. V gene TRBV7-9 combines with J gene TRBJ2-2; D tentatively fits TRBD1 or TRBD2 (6 bases each). Trimming pared 5 bases from V and 7 bases from J, leaving 11 bases between. The CDR3 contains 13 residues. Germline values: CDR1 SEHNR, CDR2 FQNEAQ (reference sequence).

The sample holds a few counts of this clone. CDR3 nucleotides: TGTGCCAGCAGTTTAGAGCGGGCTACAGATACGCAGTATTTT. Translated, it gives CASSLERATDTQYF. The rearrangement joins TRBV27 to TRBJ2-3; a weak D match, TRBD2 (6 bases). The CDR3 contains 14 residues. Germline CDR1 and CDR2: MNHEY and SMNVEV (reference sequence). Trimming took off 2 bases at V and 3 bases at J, with 9 bases between the two ends.

This clone appeared a few times. The V and J genes are TRBV28 and TRBJ2-7; the match to TRBD1 covers 10 bases. The CDR3 loop spans 12 amino acids. The germline gives CDR1 MDHEN, CDR2 SYDVKM. This CDR3 reads CASSLGTGVPDV. In DNA, the CDR3 is TGTGCCAGCAGTTTGGGGACAGGGGTTCCGGACGTC.

The chain employs TRBV27 and TRBJ1-5; TRBD1 is a possible D gene (5 bases). The V end lost 2 bases, the J end lost 6 bases, and 17 bases lay between the germline ends. Germline CDR1 and CDR2: MNHEY and SMNVEV (reference sequence). The CDR3 runs to 16 residues. CDR3 nucleotide sequence: TGTGCCAGCAGTTTAAGTGCGCATGGGGGTTCTCAGCCCCAGCATTTT. This sequence encodes CASSLSAHGGSQPQHF.

The V and J genes are TRBV30 and TRBJ2-2, with D unresolved. Germline V gives CDR1 GTSNPN, CDR2 SVGIG (reference sequence). This CDR3 spans 13 amino acids. Trimming stripped 3 bases from V and 7 bases from J, with 12 bases between. As DNA, the CDR3 is TGTGCCTGGAGGGTCTTCATATACGGGGAGCTGTTTTTT. This encodes CAWRVFIYGELFF.

This clone was detected a few times. This chain joins TRBV7-9 and TRBJ2-7; D is possibly TRBD1 (5 bases). The CDR3 length is 16 residues. The germline CDR1 and CDR2 sequences are SEHNR and FQNEAQ (reference sequence). The ends were cut back, 1 base at V and 7 bases at J, with 20 bases in the middle. This CDR3 is CASSLVVQGPVHEQYF. The CDR3 nucleotides are TGTGCCAGCAGCTTAGTGGTTCAGGGTCCGGTACATGAGCAGTACTTC.

This clone was seen a few times. This sequence joins TRBV9 and TRBJ2-1, with TRBD2 identical over 10 bases. V trimming: 1 base; J trimming: 8 bases; junction bases outside the gene matches: 15. In germline, CDR1 is SGDLS, CDR2 YYNGEE. The CDR3 spans 18 residues. The CDR3 DNA sequence: TGTGCCAGCAGCGTAAGGCTAGCGGGGGCCACAGGGTTCGATGAGCAGTTCTTC. Translating it yields CASSVRLAGATGFDEQFF.

This clone was seen repeatedly, ten times or more. J is TRBJ2-7 and V is TRBV7-9; D is undetermined. CDR1 and CDR2 from the germline V gene are SEHNR and FQNEAQ (reference sequence). V gave up 5 bases and J gave up 2 bases, with 10 bases separating them. This CDR3 has 13 residues. In nucleotides, the CDR3 is TGTGCCAGCAGCCAGATGTCCCCCTACGAGCAGTACTTC. It translates to CASSQMSPYEQYF.

This clone has a handful of counts. The chain couples TRBV14 to TRBJ2-1; D may match TRBD1 or TRBD2 (5 bases each). V was trimmed by 4 bases and J by 9 bases, leaving 19 bases between them. Germline V gene lookup returns CDR1 SGHDN and CDR2 FVKESK. This CDR3 contains 15 residues. CDR3 loop: CASSRGALYGAEQFF. The CDR3 DNA reads as TGTGCCAGCAGCCGCGGCGCGTTATACGGGGCTGAGCAGTTCTTC.

This clone was seen more than once but under ten times. This chain uses TRBV4-3 with TRBJ1-1; D remains ambiguous. The CDR3 runs 14 residues. Germline values: CDR1 LGHNA, CDR2 YSLEER. Trimming shortened V by 3 bases and J by 7 bases, and 15 bases separated the two germline ends. In DNA, the CDR3 is TGCGCCAGCAGCCATCGCGGGTCGGGCGGTGAAGCTTTCTTT. This translates into CASSHRGSGGEAFF.

The chain employs TRBV5-1 and TRBJ2-5; no firm D call. Trimming pared 3 bases from V and 4 bases from J, leaving 13 bases between. The CDR3 runs to 14 residues. Germline CDR1 SGHRS, CDR2 YFSETQ. CDR3 loop: CASSSRVLGETQYF. Here the CDR3 DNA reads TGCGCCAGCAGCTCCCGGGTGTTAGGAGAGACCCAGTACTTC.

V is TRBV5-6 and J is TRBJ2-3; no definite D call. V lost 4 bases and J 5 bases, leaving 11 bases between the germline ends. Germline V CDR1 and CDR2: SGHDT, YYEEEE. This CDR3 has 13 residues. CDR3 in amino acids: CASSQDVRDTQYF. The CDR3 DNA reads as TGTGCCAGCAGCCAGGACGTGAGAGATACGCAGTATTTT.

The chain couples TRBV7-9 to TRBJ2-2; 10 nucleotides agree with TRBD1. Germline CDR1 is SEHNR and CDR2 is FQNEAQ (reference sequence). The CDR3 has 14 residues. Losses at the gene ends were 5 bases for V and 11 bases for J; bases not matched to a gene: 8. The CDR3 spells CASSPRDRGDELFF. The CDR3 DNA reads TGTGCCAGCAGCCCTCGGGACAGGGGCGATGAGCTGTTTTTT.

Only a few counts were recorded for this clone. The chain links TRBV7-8 to TRBJ2-7, with 8 bases that match TRBD1. The germline gives CDR1 SGHVS, CDR2 FQNEAQ. V was pared by 5 bases and J by 6 bases, with 15 bases of the junction left unmatched. The CDR3 covers 16 residues. CDR3 in DNA: TGTGCCAGCAGCACGCCGGCTAGGACAGGGTTCGGCGAGCAGTACTTC. Its protein is CASSTPARTGFGEQYF. The entire variable domain, with the rest obtained from reference TRBV7-8 and TRBJ2-7, is as follows: GAGVSQSPRYKVAKRGQDVALRCDPISGHVSLFWYQQALGQGPEFLTYFQNEAQLDKSGLPSDRFFAERPEGSVSTLKIQRTQQEDSAVYLCASSTPARTGFGEQYFGPGTRLTVT.

V gene TRBV28 combines with J gene TRBJ2-2; TRBD1 matches at 8 bases. Germline V gene sequence: CDR1 MDHEN, CDR2 SYDVKM. This CDR3 is built from 15 residues. J lost 7 bases, V lost 2 bases, and 6 bases had no gene match. CDR3 region: CASSLPDRAGGELFF. The CDR3 region has the DNA TGTGCCAGCAGTTTACCGGACAGGGCAGGCGGGGAGCTGTTTTTT.

This chain links TRBV9 with TRBJ2-7; 7 bases match TRBD1. Germline CDR1 reads SGDLS; CDR2 reads YYNGEE. V trimming: 2 bases; J trimming: 3 bases; junction bases outside the gene matches: 14. This CDR3 is 17 amino acids long. The CDR3 loop is CASSVHDTSGTVYEQYF. CDR3 nucleotide sequence: TGTGCCAGCAGCGTGCACGATACGTCCGGGACAGTCTACGAGCAGTACTTC.